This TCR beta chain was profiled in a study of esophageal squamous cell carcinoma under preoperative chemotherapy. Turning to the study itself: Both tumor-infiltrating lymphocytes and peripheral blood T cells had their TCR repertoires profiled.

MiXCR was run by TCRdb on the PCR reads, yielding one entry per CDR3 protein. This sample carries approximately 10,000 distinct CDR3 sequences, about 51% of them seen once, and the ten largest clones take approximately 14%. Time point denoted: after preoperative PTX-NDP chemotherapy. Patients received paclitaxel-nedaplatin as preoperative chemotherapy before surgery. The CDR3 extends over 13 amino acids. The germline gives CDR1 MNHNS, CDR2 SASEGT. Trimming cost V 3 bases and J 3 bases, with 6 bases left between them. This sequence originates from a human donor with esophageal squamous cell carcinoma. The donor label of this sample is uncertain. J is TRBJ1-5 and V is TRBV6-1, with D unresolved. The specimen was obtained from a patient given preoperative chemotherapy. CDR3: CASSESINQPQHF. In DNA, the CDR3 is TGTGCCAGCAGTGAGAGTATCAATCAGCCCCAGCATTTT.